Following are 26 T cell receptor beta chains from one sample sequenced in a study of CD8 T cells in ankylosing spondylitis. In TCRdb, the 5' RACE reads were re-called with MiXCR into one record per CDR3 protein. The repertoire has 200,000 or so distinct CDR3 sequences, about an eighth of them found once; the top ten carry approximately 11%. Source material: blood, either unsorted or a sorted T cell fraction (not recorded which). The receptor source for this set is a female donor with ankylosing spondylitis or in good health (not recorded which).

A remark on this clonotype: One junction end disagrees with the germline gene, perhaps due to a read error. The V and J genes are TRBV4-2 and TRBJ1-3, with TRBD1 matching 7 bases. The CDR3 is made up of 21 amino acids. The V gene's germline CDR1 is LGHNA and CDR2 YNFKEQ. This chain's CDR3 is CATSQEVVAGGRVSSGNTIYF. CDR3 nucleotides: TGTGCCACCAGCCAAGAGGTGGTGGCAGGGGGGCGGGTAAGCTCTGGAAACACCATATATTTT.

The chain has TRBV28 and TRBJ2-1; the D gene is possibly TRBD2 (6 bases). The CDR3 spans 14 residues. Per the germline V gene, CDR1 is MDHEN and CDR2 is SYDVKM. Trimming took 7 bases from V and 2 from J, leaving 12 bases between them. The CDR3 DNA sequence: TGTGCCAGCACCTTGCCTAGCGCCTACAATGAGCAGTTCTTC. Its protein product is CASTLPSAYNEQFF.

This clonotype was detected many times. The chain couples TRBV7-2 to TRBJ2-1, with 7 bases identical to TRBD2. Germline V CDR1 and CDR2: SGHTA, FQGNSA. This CDR3 has 15 residues. The V and J ends lost 5 bases and 0 bases, in that order; junction bases with no gene match: 4. CDR3 DNA sequence: TGTGCCAGCAGCCCGACTAGCACCTCCTACAATGAGCAGTTCTTC. It yields the protein CASSPTSTSYNEQFF.

There are many counts of this clonotype. V usage is TRBV10-3 and J usage is TRBJ2-3; D ambiguous. Between the trimmed V and J ends, which lost 7 bases and 2 bases, there was a span of 7 bases. The germline gives CDR1 ENHRY, CDR2 SYGVKD. This CDR3 spans 12 amino acids. CDR3 DNA: TGTGCCATCACCGGTTCCACAGATACGCAGTATTTT. Protein product: CAITGSTDTQYF.

This clonotype was recorded at least ten times. The V call is TRBV5-6, the J call TRBJ2-1; D ambiguous. The V gene's germline CDR1 is SGHDT and CDR2 YYEEEE. Deletions cut 1 base from V and 2 bases from J, with 10 bases between. The CDR3 has 15 amino acids. This chain's CDR3 is CASSLPDQTYNEQFF. For the CDR3, the DNA is TGTGCCAGCAGCTTGCCGGACCAAACCTACAATGAGCAGTTCTTC.

This clonotype was seen at least ten times. CDR3 sequence (DNA): TGTGCCAGCAGCTCCGGAATCCACGAGCAGTACTTC. As protein: CASSSGIHEQYF. The chain recombines TRBV7-9 with TRBJ2-7; no reliable D call. V was cut by 4 bases and J by 5 bases, with 9 bases left in between. This CDR3 contains 12 residues. Germline CDR1 and CDR2: SEHNR and FQNEAQ (reference sequence). Full variable domain (remainder filled in from reference TRBV7-9 and TRBJ2-7): DTGVSQNPRHKITKRGQNVTFRCDPISEHNRLYWYRQTLGQGPEFLTYFQNEAQLEKSRLLSDRFSAERPKGSFSTLEIQRTEQGDSAMYLCASSSGIHEQYFGPGTRLTVT.

The chain carries TRBV2 and TRBJ2-2; D is unclear. Germline assignment: CDR1 SNHLY and CDR2 FYNNEI. The CDR3 sequence is 14 residues long. V lost 7 bases and J 0 bases, leaving 9 bases between the germline ends. Here the CDR3 reads CASNGVPNTGELFF. CDR3 nucleotide sequence: TGTGCCAGCAATGGGGTCCCGAACACCGGGGAGCTGTTTTTT. Based on the CDR3 plus reference TRBV2 and TRBJ2-2, the full variable domain is EPEVTQTPSHQVTQMGQEVILRCVPISNHLYFYWYRQILGQKVEFLVSFYNNEISEKSEIFDDQFSVERPDGSNFTLKIRSTKLEDSAMYFCASNGVPNTGELFFGEGSRLTVL.

This clonotype was seen repeatedly, ten times or more. This CDR3 reads CASSLGSSDEQYF. CDR3 bases: TGTGCCAGCAGCTTAGGTTCTAGCGACGAGCAGTACTTC. This chain connects TRBV7-9 to TRBJ2-7; tentatively, D is TRBD2 (6 bases). Deletions cut 1 base from V and 5 bases from J, with 9 bases between. Germline V gene sequence: CDR1 SEHNR, CDR2 FQNEAQ (reference sequence). The CDR3 loop spans 13 amino acids.

There are many counts of this clonotype. V and J are TRBV7-2 and TRBJ1-6; D is unresolved. V gave up 1 base and J gave up 4 bases, with 5 bases separating them. Germline CDR1 SGHTA, CDR2 FQGNSA. The CDR3 spans 14 residues. The CDR3 DNA follows: TGTGCCAGCAGCTTAGGGGCTTATAATTCACCCCTCCACTTT. Its translation is CASSLGAYNSPLHF.

This clonotype was recorded a few times. The rearrangement uses TRBV6-2 or TRBV6-3 and TRBJ2-7; D may correspond to TRBD1 or TRBD2 (5 bases each). CDR1 and CDR2 (germline): MNHEY, SVGEGT. The CDR3 runs to 12 residues. V lost 7 bases and J lost 6, with 13 bases in between. The CDR3 loop is CASITQRGEQYF. The CDR3 coding sequence is TGTGCCAGCATCACCCAGAGGGGCGAGCAGTACTTC.

This clonotype has more than one count but fewer than ten. V gene TRBV29-1 combines with J gene TRBJ2-7, with 7 nucleotides matching TRBD1. The CDR3 is made up of 15 amino acids. V lost 2 bases, J lost 6 bases, and 13 bases stayed unmatched. Germline CDR1 is SQVTM and CDR2 is ANQGSEA. DNA of the CDR3: TGCAGCGTTGAATCCCAAGGGACAGTCGATAGCGAGCAGTACTTC. Translating gives CSVESQGTVDSEQYF.

The chain links TRBV6-2 or TRBV6-3 to TRBJ1-2, with D uncertain. Per germline, CDR1 MNHEY and CDR2 SVGEGT. Trimming pared 8 bases from V and 2 bases from J, leaving 15 bases between. The CDR3 runs 14 residues. The CDR3 protein is CASRREGGNYGYTF. The CDR3 nucleotides are TGTGCCAGCCGGAGGGAAGGCGGAAACTATGGCTACACCTTC.

This clonotype was found many times. The gene calls are TRBV12-3 or TRBV12-4 and TRBJ1-5; D ambiguous. V was shortened by 5 bases and J by 2 bases, with 7 bases between the two germline ends. The length of the CDR3 is 13 residues. The CDR3 loop is CASSPTGNQPQHF. In nucleotides, the CDR3 is TGTGCCAGCAGTCCCACAGGCAATCAGCCCCAGCATTTT.

This clonotype was seen only a few times. The chain joins TRBV4-1 to TRBJ1-6; the D gene is possibly TRBD1 (5 bases). This CDR3 comprises 15 residues. Germline V gene lookup returns CDR1 MGHRA and CDR2 YSYEKL. Trimming took 2 bases from V and 8 from J, leaving 13 bases between them. CDR3 loop: CASSQRTGGDSPLHF. The CDR3, as DNA: TGCGCCAGCAGCCAAAGGACGGGGGGAGATTCACCCCTCCACTTT.

For this clonotype: With a much larger clone just one base away, this may be a read error. The chain joins TRBV24-1 to TRBJ2-1, with TRBD2 matching 11 bases. The germline CDR1 and CDR2 sequences are KGHDR and SFDVKD. The CDR3 loop spans 15 amino acids. In nucleotides, the CDR3 is TGTGCCACCAGTAATTTAGCGGGGGGGAACAATGAGCAGTTCTTC. Translating gives CATSNLAGGNNEQFF.

This rearrangement joins TRBV9 to TRBJ1-2; 7 bases match TRBD1. The trim removed 3 bases at V and 7 bases at J, leaving 12 bases unmatched. This CDR3 region has 15 residues. Germline V gives CDR1 SGDLS, CDR2 YYNGEE. In DNA form, the CDR3 reads TGTGCCAGCAGCGCAGCGAGAGGACAGGTAGTTGGCTACACCTTC. Its protein product is CASSAARGQVVGYTF.

The J gene is TRBJ2-2, the V gene TRBV9, with D possibly matching TRBD2 (5 bases). V was clipped by 0 bases and J by 5 bases, with 20 bases between them. Germline-derived CDR1 and CDR2 are SGDLS and YYNGEE. This CDR3 has 18 amino acids. Written as DNA, the CDR3 is TGTGCCAGCAGCGTAGGAAGGGCGGGCGGACTGTTAACCGGGGAGCTGTTTTTT. Encoded protein: CASSVGRAGGLLTGELFF. Combining the CDR3 with reference TRBV9 and TRBJ2-2 gives the whole variable domain DSGVTQTPKHLITATGQRVTLRCSPRSGDLSVYWYQQSLDQGLQFLIQYYNGEERAKGNILERFSAQQFPDLHSELNLSSLELGDSALYFCASSVGRAGGLLTGELFFGEGSRLTVL.

The chain combines TRBV4-2 with TRBJ2-6; TRBD2 matches 9 bases. CDR1 and CDR2 (germline): LGHNA, YNFKEQ. The CDR3 covers 17 residues. Trimming removed 0 bases from V and 4 bases from J; junction bases left unmatched: 4. CDR3 sequence reads: CASSQESGRTGANVLTF. CDR3 nucleotide sequence: TGTGCCAGCAGCCAAGAAAGCGGGAGGACCGGGGCCAACGTCCTGACTTTC.

In its sample, this clonotype was seen a few times. Here the CDR3 reads CASTRGKLAGRNEQFF. As DNA, the CDR3 is TGTGCCAGCACCAGGGGAAAACTAGCGGGACGGAATGAGCAGTTCTTC. The chain combines TRBV2 with TRBJ2-1; 10 bases map to TRBD2. Losses at the gene ends were 7 bases for V and 7 bases for J; bases not matched to a gene: 13. The length of the CDR3 is 16 residues. Germline V gene sequence: CDR1 SNHLY, CDR2 FYNNEI. Supplemented by reference TRBV2 and TRBJ2-1, the full variable domain reads EPEVTQTPSHQVTQMGQEVILRCVPISNHLYFYWYRQILGQKVEFLVSFYNNEISEKSEIFDDQFSVERPDGSNFTLKIRSTKLEDSAMYFCASTRGKLAGRNEQFFGPGTRLTVL.

This clonotype was seen ten or more times. The chain employs TRBV30 and TRBJ2-3; D is undetermined. Between the trimmed V and J ends, which lost 4 bases and 1 base, there was a span of 6 bases. Germline-derived CDR1 and CDR2 are GTSNPN and SVGIG (reference sequence). The CDR3 totals 12 residues. The CDR3 loop reads CAWKGRTDTQYF. CDR3 nucleotide sequence: TGTGCCTGGAAGGGCCGCACAGATACGCAGTATTTT. Based on the CDR3 plus reference TRBV30 and TRBJ2-3, the full variable domain is SQTIHQWPATLVQPVGSPLSLECTVEGTSNPNLYWYRQAAGRGLQLLFYSVGIGQISSEVPQNLSASRPQDRQFILSSKKLLLSDSGFYLCAWKGRTDTQYFGPGTRLTVL.

This clonotype was detected ten times or more. This chain joins TRBV5-6 and TRBJ2-1; D possibly uses TRBD1 or TRBD2 (5 bases each). This CDR3 has 14 residues. Germline V CDR1 and CDR2: SGHDT, YYEEEE. V lost 4 bases and J 0 bases, leaving 8 bases between the germline ends. The CDR3 DNA is TGTGCCAGCAGCGGGGGAAGCTCCTACAATGAGCAGTTCTTC. This translates into CASSGGSSYNEQFF.

This clonotype was recorded many times. The chain employs TRBV5-1 and TRBJ1-6; TRBD1 is a possible D gene (6 bases). CDR3 length: 17 residues. CDR1 SGHRS and CDR2 YFSETQ come from the germline V gene. V shed 0 bases and J shed 5 bases, with 15 bases lying between them. The CDR3 DNA reads TGCGCCAGCAGCTTGGGGAACCGAGACAGGAATAATTCACCCCTCCACTTT. It encodes CASSLGNRDRNNSPLHF.

This clonotype was detected ten times or more. This chain connects TRBV20-1 to TRBJ1-1; 7 bases align to TRBD1. J was trimmed by 4 bases and V by 5 bases; bases with no gene match: 10. The CDR3 extends over 14 amino acids. Looked up from germline, CDR1 is DFQATT and CDR2 is SNEGSKA (reference sequence). The CDR3 sequence is CSASQGGPSTEAFF. CDR3 coding DNA: TGCAGTGCTTCCCAGGGGGGGCCAAGCACTGAAGCTTTCTTT.

This clonotype was seen a few times. The J gene is TRBJ2-7, the V gene TRBV7-2; D is undetermined. V lost 5 bases and J lost 0, with 11 bases in between. Germline CDR1 is SGHTA and CDR2 is FQGNSA. The length of the CDR3 is 14 residues. CDR3 nucleotides: TGTGCCAGCAGCCAGATGGCGAACTCCTACGAGCAGTACTTC. Residues: CASSQMANSYEQYF.

The genes are TRBV27 and TRBJ1-4; no clear D gene. The ends were cut back, 2 bases at V and 7 bases at J, with 11 bases in the middle. The germline V gene encodes CDR1 MNHEY and CDR2 SMNVEV (reference sequence). The CDR3 spans 14 residues. The CDR3 here is CASSLMASPEKLFF. The CDR3 nucleotides read TGTGCCAGCAGTTTAATGGCGTCTCCTGAAAAACTGTTTTTT.

This clonotype came up many times. The chain links TRBV7-9 to TRBJ1-5; the D is unclear. Germline V CDR1 and CDR2: SEHNR, FQNEAQ (reference sequence). This CDR3 region has 15 residues. The germline V and J ends were trimmed by 1 base and 2 bases, with 9 bases remaining between them. The DNA of the CDR3 is TGTGCCAGCAGCTTAGGGGCAGCCGGCAATCAGCCCCAGCATTTT. As protein: CASSLGAAGNQPQHF.